Listed below are T cell receptor beta chains from one sample, sequenced in a study of cytomegalovirus exposure and HLA in healthy donors. Here immunoSEQ multiplex PCR was the method, and the copy in TCRdb shows in-frame clones only, minus some. The sample contains approximately 170,000 clones, roughly 83% of which appear only once. The sequenced material came from PBMCs. The receptors stem from a boy aged 2 to 10 in good health and CMV-seronegative. The CDR3 runs from the conserved cysteine through the conserved F or W. Each record gives: clone size, J gene, D gene, V gene, CDR3 protein, CDR3 DNA. D genes are given only for firm matches. The size entry is marked missing in some rows and otherwise reads once, few, many or a size class.

once TRBJ1-1 - TRBV18 CASSPRGGNTEAFF TGTGCCAGCTCACCACGTGGCGGTAACACTGAAGCTTTCTTT
- TRBJ2-7 - TRBV29-1 CSVSSGEQYF TGCAGCGTCAGTTCGGGGGAGCAGTACTTC
once TRBJ2-1 TRBD2 TRBV13 CASSGPTSGGANEQFF TGTGCCAGCAGCGGTCCGACTAGCGGGGGGGCCAATGAGCAGTTCTTC
- TRBJ2-7 TRBD2 TRBV5-6 CASSSGGAFEQYF TGTGCCAGCAGCTCGGGAGGTGCTTTCGAGCAGTACTTC
- TRBJ1-1 - TRBV19 CASSIGRFNMNTEAFF TGTGCCAGTAGTATTGGCAGATTTAACATGAACACTGAAGCTTTCTTT
- TRBJ1-5 - TRBV18 CASSPLDTPKKPQHF TGTGCCAGCTCACCACTTGACACACCGAAAAAGCCCCAGCATTTT
- TRBJ2-2 - TRBV5-6 CASSLGGRGNTGELFF TGTGCCAGCAGCTTGGGTGGTAGGGGGAACACCGGGGAGCTGTTTTTT
- TRBJ2-7 TRBD1 TRBV5-6 CASSWTGYEQYF TGTGCCAGCAGCTGGACAGGTTACGAGCAGTACTTC
- TRBJ2-1 TRBD2 TRBV30 CAWSFSSGGAYNEQFF TGTGCCTGGAGTTTCTCTAGTGGGGGGGCCTACAATGAGCAGTTCTTC
- TRBJ2-3 TRBD2 TRBV6-1 CASTGGGIAQYF TGTGCCAGCACCGGCGGGGGAATTGCGCAGTATTTT
- TRBJ2-7 TRBD1 TRBV9 CASSVGGTGLYEQYF TGTGCCAGCAGCGTAGGTGGGACAGGACTATACGAGCAGTACTTC
- TRBJ2-7 - TRBV30 CAWSSGGTYEQYF TGTGCCTGGAGTAGTGGGGGCACCTACGAGCAGTACTTC
- TRBJ2-5 - TRBV10-2 CASSESGLLQETQYF TGCGCCAGCAGTGAGTCGGGACTCTTACAAGAGACCCAGTACTTC
- TRBJ2-4 TRBD2 TRBV13 CASSLGGNIQYF TGTGCCAGCAGCTTGGGGGGGAACATTCAGTACTTC
- TRBJ1-3 TRBD1 TRBV7-9 CASSLVRTGAGNTIYF TGTGCCAGCAGCTTAGTGAGGACAGGGGCTGGAAACACCATATATTTT
- TRBJ2-7 TRBD2 TRBV19 CASSIALAGGSSSYEQYF TGTGCCAGTAGTATAGCACTAGCGGGAGGTTCAAGCTCCTACGAGCAGTACTTC
few TRBJ2-5 TRBD2 TRBV7-6 CASSLLGGGPQETQYF TGTGCCAGCAGCTTATTGGGCGGGGGGCCACAAGAGACCCAGTACTTC
- TRBJ1-3 TRBD1 TRBV6-1 CASSEVMGQSGNTIYF TGTGCCAGCAGTGAAGTCATGGGACAGTCTGGAAACACCATATATTTT
- TRBJ2-5 TRBD2 TRBV29-1 CSAGEGLAGAQETQYF TGCAGCGCTGGGGAAGGACTAGCGGGAGCTCAAGAGACCCAGTACTTC
- TRBJ1-2 TRBD1 TRBV19 CASTRGPEGYTF TGTGCCAGTACTAGGGGGCCGGAAGGCTACACCTTC
- TRBJ2-1 - TRBV6-5 CASSYLSKNNEQFF TGTGCCAGCAGTTACTTGAGCAAAAACAATGAGCAGTTCTTC
- TRBJ1-2 TRBD1 TRBV4-1 CASSRSGDRGSYTF TGCGCCAGCAGTCGTTCGGGGGACAGGGGGAGCTACACCTTC
- TRBJ2-1 - TRBV11-2 CASSLARRVEQFF TGTGCCAGCAGCTTAGCTAGGCGGGTTGAGCAGTTCTTC
once TRBJ1-4 - TRBV2 CASGIRANEKLFF TGTGCCAGCGGAATTCGGGCTAATGAAAAACTGTTTTTT
- TRBJ1-5 - TRBV2 CASSPLQANQPQHF TGTGCCAGCTCACCCCTTCAGGCCAATCAGCCCCAGCATTTT
once TRBJ2-3 - TRBV2 CASTLGGTADTQYF TGTGCCAGCACTTTGGGCGGGACGGCAGATACGCAGTATTTT
- TRBJ2-7 TRBD2 TRBV4-2 CASSLREGIAYEQYF TGTGCCAGCAGCCTAAGGGAGGGTATAGCCTACGAGCAGTACTTC
- TRBJ2-3 - TRBV6-1 CASSADIVGTDTQYF TGTGCCAGCAGTGCGGACATAGTAGGCACAGATACGCAGTATTTT
- TRBJ1-2 - TRBV25-1 CASSDGGDGYTF TGTGCCAGCAGTGACGGGGGGGATGGCTACACCTTC
- TRBJ2-2 - TRBV6-1 CASSIDGVTGELFF TGTGCCAGCAGTATCGACGGGGTCACCGGGGAGCTGTTTTTT
- TRBJ1-5 - TRBV7-6 CASSPGLGGTEPQHF TGTGCCAGCAGCCCTGGACTGGGGGGGACTGAGCCCCAGCATTTT
- TRBJ1-1 TRBD1 TRBV20-1 CSATLGGSAFF TGCAGTGCTACCCTAGGGGGCTCTGCTTTCTTT
- TRBJ1-5 - TRBV6-6 CASSFTGGNQPQHF TGTGCCAGCAGTTTTACAGGAGGCAATCAGCCCCAGCATTTT
- TRBJ2-1 - TRBV7-2 CASSPASTYNEQFF TGTGCCAGCAGCCCCGCGTCCACCTACAATGAGCAGTTCTTC
once TRBJ2-1 - TRBV6-5 CASSYSGGYNEQFF TGTGCCAGCAGTTACTCAGGCGGCTACAATGAGCAGTTCTTC
- TRBJ2-5 - TRBV29-1 CSGRTDPPQETQYF TGCAGCGGGAGGACAGATCCTCCCCAAGAGACCCAGTACTTC
- TRBJ1-2 TRBD1 TRBV29-1 CSVEEGQFYGYTF TGCAGCGTTGAAGAGGGACAGTTCTATGGCTACACCTTC
- TRBJ1-1 - TRBV29-1 CSVGIEDSSNTEAFF TGCAGCGTCGGAATAGAGGACAGCTCGAACACTGAAGCTTTCTTT
- TRBJ2-2 - TRBV5-4 CASSLVSAETGELFF TGTGCCAGCAGCTTGGTTAGTGCGGAAACCGGGGAGCTGTTTTTT